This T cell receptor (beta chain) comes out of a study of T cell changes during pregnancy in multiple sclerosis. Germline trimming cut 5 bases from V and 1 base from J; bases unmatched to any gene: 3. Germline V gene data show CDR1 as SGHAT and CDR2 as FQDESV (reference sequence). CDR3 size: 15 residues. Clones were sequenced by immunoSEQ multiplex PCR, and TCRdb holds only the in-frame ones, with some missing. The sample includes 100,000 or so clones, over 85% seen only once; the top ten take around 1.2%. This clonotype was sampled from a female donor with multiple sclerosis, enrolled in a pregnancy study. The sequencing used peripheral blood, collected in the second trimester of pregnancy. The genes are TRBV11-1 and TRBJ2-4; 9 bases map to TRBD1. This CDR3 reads CASSEQGAAKNIQYF. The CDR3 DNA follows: TGTGCCAGCAGCGAACAGGGGGCGGCCAAAAACATTCAGTACTTC.